The present TCR beta chain was sequenced within a study of shared clonotypes between healthy human individuals. Between the trimmed V and J ends, which lost 1 base and 0 bases, there was a span of 25 bases. Germline lookup yields CDR1 GTSNPN and CDR2 SVGIG (reference sequence). This CDR3 region has 21 residues. Clones were read by immunoSEQ multiplex PCR, and TCRdb kept only the in-frame ones, dropping some. The sample has around 1 million clones; approximately 80% are singletons. The sequenced sample was memory CD4+ T cells sorted from blood. Described subset: CD45RA-negative fraction. The receptor's source is a man aged 18 to 30 in good health. The chain employs TRBV30 and TRBJ1-6, with a possible D match to TRBD1 (6 bases). The CDR3 DNA reads as TGTGCCTGGAGTGCAGTCGGGGTGACCGGAGGGGGTCCCTCCTATAATTCACCCCTCCACTTT. Its translation is CAWSAVGVTGGGPSYNSPLHF.